This T cell receptor beta chain is drawn from a study of beta chain features in type 1 diabetes. CD4+ naive, central memory, regulatory and stem cell-like memory cells were sorted via CD45RO/CCR7/CD25/CD127/CD95/CD27. This CDR3 is 14 amino acids long. Germline V gene data show CDR1 as SGDLS and CDR2 as YYNGEE. Germline trimming cut 4 bases from V and 4 bases from J; bases unmatched to any gene: 3. This clone has more than one count but fewer than ten. Its antigen is unknown. Expressed TCRB transcripts were sequenced after all isolated RNA was converted to cDNA. Only in-frame clones appear in the TCRdb table, and some are missing; sequencing was by immunoSEQ multiplex PCR. The table lists about 130,000 clones, 7% to 10% of them singletons. General study points: Researchers cautioned that cDNA sequencing could over-represent cells with high TCR expression. All four CD4+ subsets of Type 1 diabetes patients contained TCRB CDR3s that were moderately but significantly shorter. A closer apparent resemblance between naive, central memory and Treg TCRB repertoires was seen in patients than in healthy donors. The study notes PCR might favor shorter templates equally in patients and controls.

The chain has TRBV9 and TRBJ2-5; 11 bases line up with TRBD1. This TCR was recovered from a man aged 30 to 45 with type 1 diabetes. The sequenced material came from central memory CD4+ T cells from blood. The CDR3 DNA reads TGTGCCAGCAGCCCGGACAGGGGGCGAGAGACCCAGTACTTC. Its translation: CASSPDRGRETQYF.